The present T cell receptor beta chain was sequenced within a study of OX40 agonist ivuxolimab in advanced cancers. Produced via immunoSEQ multiplex PCR; TCRdb's table is partial and in-frame only. Of 60,000 to 70,000 clones in the sample, approximately 80% were seen once. The CDR3 loop spans 11 amino acids. Per germline, CDR1 MNHEY and CDR2 SVGAGI. The germline V and J ends were trimmed by 3 bases and 6 bases, with 5 bases remaining between them. The sample here was CD4+ or CD8+ T cells sorted from blood, taken in a trial of the OX40 agonist ivuxolimab. The rearrangement links TRBV6-5 to TRBJ1-1; D unresolved. This TCR derives from an adult with an advanced solid tumor such as melanoma, head and neck, liver or kidney cancer. The CDR3 is CASSYGSEAFF. The CDR3 DNA reads as TGTGCCAGCAGTTATGGGTCTGAAGCTTTCTTT.